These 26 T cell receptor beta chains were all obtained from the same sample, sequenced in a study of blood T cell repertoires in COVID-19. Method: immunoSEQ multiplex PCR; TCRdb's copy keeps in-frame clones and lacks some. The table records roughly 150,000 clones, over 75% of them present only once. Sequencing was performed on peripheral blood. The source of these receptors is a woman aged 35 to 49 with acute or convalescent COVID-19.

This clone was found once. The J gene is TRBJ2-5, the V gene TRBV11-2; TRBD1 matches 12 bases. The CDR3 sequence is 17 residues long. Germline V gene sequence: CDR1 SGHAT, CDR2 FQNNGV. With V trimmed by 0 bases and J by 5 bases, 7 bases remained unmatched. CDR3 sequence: CASSLEGWGQGAETQYF. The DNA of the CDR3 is TGTGCCAGCAGCTTAGAGGGGTGGGGACAGGGGGCCGAGACCCAGTACTTC.

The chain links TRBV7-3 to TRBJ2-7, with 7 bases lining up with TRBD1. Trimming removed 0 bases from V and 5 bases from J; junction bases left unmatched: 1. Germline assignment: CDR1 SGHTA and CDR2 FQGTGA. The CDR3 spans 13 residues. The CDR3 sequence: CASSLTGGDEQYF. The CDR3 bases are TGTGCCAGCAGCTTAACAGGGGGCGACGAGCAGTACTTC.

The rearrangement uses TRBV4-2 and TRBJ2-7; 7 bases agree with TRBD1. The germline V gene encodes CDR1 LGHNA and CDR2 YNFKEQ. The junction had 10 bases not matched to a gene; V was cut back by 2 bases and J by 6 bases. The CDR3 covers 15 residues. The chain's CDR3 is CASSQPRQGLFEQYF. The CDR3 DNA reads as TGTGCCAGCAGCCAACCCCGACAGGGCCTGTTCGAGCAGTACTTC.

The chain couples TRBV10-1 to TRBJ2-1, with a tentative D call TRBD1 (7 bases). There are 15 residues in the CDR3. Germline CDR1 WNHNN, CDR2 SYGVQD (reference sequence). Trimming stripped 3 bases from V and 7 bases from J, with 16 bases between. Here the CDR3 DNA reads TGCGCCAGCAGTGAAGGGGGCGCGGGGACGAATGAGCAGTTCTTC. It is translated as CASSEGGAGTNEQFF.

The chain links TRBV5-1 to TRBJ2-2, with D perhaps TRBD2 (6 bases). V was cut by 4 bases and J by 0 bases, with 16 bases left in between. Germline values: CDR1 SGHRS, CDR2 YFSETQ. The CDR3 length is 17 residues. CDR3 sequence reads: CASSPGAGLPNTGELFF. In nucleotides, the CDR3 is TGCGCCAGCAGCCCAGGTGCCGGACTACCGAACACCGGGGAGCTGTTTTTT.

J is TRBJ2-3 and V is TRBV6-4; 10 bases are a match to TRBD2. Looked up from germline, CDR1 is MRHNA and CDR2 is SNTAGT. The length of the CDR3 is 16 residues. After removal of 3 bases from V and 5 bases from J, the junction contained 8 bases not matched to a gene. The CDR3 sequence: CASSETRSGGVDTQYF. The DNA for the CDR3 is TGTGCCAGCAGTGAAACCAGGAGCGGGGGGGTAGATACGCAGTATTTT.

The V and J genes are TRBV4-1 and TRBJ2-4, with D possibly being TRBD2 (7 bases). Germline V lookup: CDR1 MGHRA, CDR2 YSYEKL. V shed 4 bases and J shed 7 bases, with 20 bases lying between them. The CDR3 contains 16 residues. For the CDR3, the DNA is TGCGCCAGCAGCCCCATGGCCGGGGGGCACGGTAACATTCAGTACTTC. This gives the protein CASSPMAGGHGNIQYF.

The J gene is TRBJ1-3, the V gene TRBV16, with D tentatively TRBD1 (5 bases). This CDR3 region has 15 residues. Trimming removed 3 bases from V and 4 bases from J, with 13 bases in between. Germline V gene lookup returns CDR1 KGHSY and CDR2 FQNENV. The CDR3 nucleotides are TGTGCCAGCAGCCACAGGGTGTTGGGCGGAAACACCATATATTTT. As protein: CASSHRVLGGNTIYF.

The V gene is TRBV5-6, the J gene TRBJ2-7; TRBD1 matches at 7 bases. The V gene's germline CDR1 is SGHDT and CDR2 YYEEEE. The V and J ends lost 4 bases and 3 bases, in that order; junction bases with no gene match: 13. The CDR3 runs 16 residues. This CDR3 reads CASSAMGQPNFYEQYF. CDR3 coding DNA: TGTGCCAGCAGCGCCATGGGACAGCCCAATTTCTACGAGCAGTACTTC.

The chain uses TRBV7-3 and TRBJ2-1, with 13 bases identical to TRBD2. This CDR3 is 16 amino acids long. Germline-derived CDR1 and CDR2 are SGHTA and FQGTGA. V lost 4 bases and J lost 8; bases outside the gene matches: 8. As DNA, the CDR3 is TGTGCCAGCAGCTCACACGGGACTAGCGGGATATATGAGCAGTTCTTC. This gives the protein CASSSHGTSGIYEQFF.

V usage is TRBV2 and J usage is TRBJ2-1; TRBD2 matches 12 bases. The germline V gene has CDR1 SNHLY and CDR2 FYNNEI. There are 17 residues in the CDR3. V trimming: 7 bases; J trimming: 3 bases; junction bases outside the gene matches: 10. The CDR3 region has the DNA TGTGCCAGCACCACGGTACTAGCGGGAGGACTCTACAATGAGCAGTTCTTC. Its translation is CASTTVLAGGLYNEQFF.

The CDR3 DNA sequence: TGTGCCAGCAGCTCGGACAGGGGGAATTCACCCCTCCACTTT. Translated: CASSSDRGNSPLHF. The chain joins TRBV7-9 to TRBJ1-6; 10 nucleotides agree with TRBD1. With V trimmed by 4 bases and J by 7 bases, 1 base remained unmatched. Germline V gene lookup returns CDR1 SEHNR and CDR2 FQNEAQ (reference sequence). The CDR3 spans 14 residues.

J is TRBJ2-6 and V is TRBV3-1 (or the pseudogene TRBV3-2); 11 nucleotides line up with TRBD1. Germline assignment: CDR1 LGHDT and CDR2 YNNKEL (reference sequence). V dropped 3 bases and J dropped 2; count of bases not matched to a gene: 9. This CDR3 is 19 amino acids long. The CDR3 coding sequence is TGTGCCAGCAGCCACCTCCCGGACAGGGGGCGCGCTGGGGCCAACGTCCTGACTTTC. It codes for CASSHLPDRGRAGANVLTF.

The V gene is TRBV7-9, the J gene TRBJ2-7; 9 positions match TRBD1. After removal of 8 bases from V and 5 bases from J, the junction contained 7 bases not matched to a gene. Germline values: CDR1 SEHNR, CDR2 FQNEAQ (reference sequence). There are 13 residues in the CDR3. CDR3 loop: CASEGTGYNEQYF. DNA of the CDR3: TGTGCCAGCGAAGGGACAGGGTATAACGAGCAGTACTTC.

CDR3 sequence (DNA): TGTGCCAGTAGTCGCGGAATAAACTCTGGAAACACCATATATTTT. This codes for CASSRGINSGNTIYF. V and J are TRBV19 and TRBJ1-3, with no clear D. Germline CDR1 reads LNHDA; CDR2 reads SQIVND (reference sequence). Trimming stripped 5 bases from V and 0 bases from J, with 11 bases between. The CDR3 consists of 15 residues.

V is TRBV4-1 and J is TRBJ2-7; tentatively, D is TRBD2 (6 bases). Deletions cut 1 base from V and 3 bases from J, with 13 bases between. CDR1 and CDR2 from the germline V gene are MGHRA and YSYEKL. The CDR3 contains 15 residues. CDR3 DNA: TGCGCCAGCAGCCAAGTAGGAGGGACTTTCTACGAGCAGTACTTC. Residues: CASSQVGGTFYEQYF.

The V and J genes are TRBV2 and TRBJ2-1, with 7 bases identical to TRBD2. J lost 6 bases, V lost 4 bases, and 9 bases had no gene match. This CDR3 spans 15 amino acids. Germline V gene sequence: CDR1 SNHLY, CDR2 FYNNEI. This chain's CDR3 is CASSGEGEARNEQFF. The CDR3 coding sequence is TGTGCCAGCAGTGGGGAGGGAGAGGCTCGCAATGAGCAGTTCTTC.

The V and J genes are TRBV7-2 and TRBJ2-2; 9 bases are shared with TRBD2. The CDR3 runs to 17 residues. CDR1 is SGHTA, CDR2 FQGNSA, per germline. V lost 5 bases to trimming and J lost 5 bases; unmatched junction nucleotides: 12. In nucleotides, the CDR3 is TGTGCCAGCAGCAGGCTGTTAGCGGGAGTCGGGACCGGGGAGCTGTTTTTT. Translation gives CASSRLLAGVGTGELFF.

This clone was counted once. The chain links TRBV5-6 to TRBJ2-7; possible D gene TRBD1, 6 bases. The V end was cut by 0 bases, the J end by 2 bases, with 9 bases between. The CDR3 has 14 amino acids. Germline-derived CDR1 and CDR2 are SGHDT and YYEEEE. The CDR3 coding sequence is TGTGCCAGCAGCTTGGGGGGGCGGACCTACGAGCAGTACTTC. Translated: CASSLGGRTYEQYF. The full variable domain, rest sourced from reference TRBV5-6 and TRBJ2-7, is DAGVTQSPTHLIKTRGQQVTLRCSPKSGHDTVSWYQQALGQGPQFIFQYYEEEERQRGNFPDRFSGHQFPNYSSELNVNALLLGDSALYLCASSLGGRTYEQYFGPGTRLTVT.

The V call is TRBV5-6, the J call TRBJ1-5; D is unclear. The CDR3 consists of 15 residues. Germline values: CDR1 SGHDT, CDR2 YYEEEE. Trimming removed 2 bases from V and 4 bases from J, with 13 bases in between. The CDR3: CASSFGLTFNQPQHF. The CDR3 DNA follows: TGTGCCAGCAGCTTCGGGTTAACATTTAATCAGCCCCAGCATTTT.

The CDR3 nucleotides read TGTGCCATCAGTGACAGGCCCTCCACCGGGGAGCTGTTTTTT. Encoded protein: CAISDRPSTGELFF. The rearrangement joins TRBV10-3 to TRBJ2-2; D ambiguous. There are 14 residues in the CDR3. Germline CDR1 reads ENHRY; CDR2 reads SYGVKD. V lost 3 bases and J 4 bases, leaving 9 bases between the germline ends.

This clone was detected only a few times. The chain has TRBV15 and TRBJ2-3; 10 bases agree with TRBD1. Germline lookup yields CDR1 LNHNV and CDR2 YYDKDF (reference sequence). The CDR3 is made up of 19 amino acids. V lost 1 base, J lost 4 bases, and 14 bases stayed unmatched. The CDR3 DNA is TGTGCCACCAGCAGAGTCGGGACAGGGGAATGGGAGGTCGCAGATACGCAGTATTTT. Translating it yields CATSRVGTGEWEVADTQYF.

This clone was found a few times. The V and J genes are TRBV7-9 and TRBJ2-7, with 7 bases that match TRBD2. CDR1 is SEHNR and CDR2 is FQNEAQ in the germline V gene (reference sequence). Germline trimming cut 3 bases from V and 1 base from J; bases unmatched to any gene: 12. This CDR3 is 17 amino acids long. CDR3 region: CASSFDGAGERSYEQYF. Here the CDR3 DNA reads TGTGCCAGCAGCTTCGATGGCGCGGGGGAGAGATCCTACGAGCAGTACTTC. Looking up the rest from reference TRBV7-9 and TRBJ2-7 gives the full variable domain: DTGVSQNPRHKITKRGQNVTFRCDPISEHNRLYWYRQTLGQGPEFLTYFQNEAQLEKSRLLSDRFSAERPKGSFSTLEIQRTEQGDSAMYLCASSFDGAGERSYEQYFGPGTRLTVT.

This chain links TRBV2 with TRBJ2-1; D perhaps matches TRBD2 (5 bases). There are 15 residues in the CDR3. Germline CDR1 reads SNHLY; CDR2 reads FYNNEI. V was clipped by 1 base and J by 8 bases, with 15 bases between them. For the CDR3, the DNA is TGTGCCAGCAGTGAAGTAAGACTACCTACCGATGAGCAGTTCTTC. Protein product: CASSEVRLPTDEQFF. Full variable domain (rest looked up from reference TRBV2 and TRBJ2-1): EPEVTQTPSHQVTQMGQEVILRCVPISNHLYFYWYRQILGQKVEFLVSFYNNEISEKSEIFDDQFSVERPDGSNFTLKIRSTKLEDSAMYFCASSEVRLPTDEQFFGPGTRLTVL.

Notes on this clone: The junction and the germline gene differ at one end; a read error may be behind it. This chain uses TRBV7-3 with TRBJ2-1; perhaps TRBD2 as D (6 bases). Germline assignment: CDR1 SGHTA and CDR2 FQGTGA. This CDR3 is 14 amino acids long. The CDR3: CASSSQGGGANQVF. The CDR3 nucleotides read TGTGCCAGCAGCTCCCAGGGTGGCGGGGCGAATCAGGTCTTC.

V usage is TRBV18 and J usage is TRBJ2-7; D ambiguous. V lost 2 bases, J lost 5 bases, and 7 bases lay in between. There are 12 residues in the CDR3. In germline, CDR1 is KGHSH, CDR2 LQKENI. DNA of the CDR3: TGTGCCAGCTCACCAAAGCTAGACGAGCAGTACTTC. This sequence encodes CASSPKLDEQYF. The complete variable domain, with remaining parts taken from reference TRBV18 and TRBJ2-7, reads NAGVMQNPRHLVRRRGQEARLRCSPMKGHSHVYWYRQLPEEGLKFMVYLQKENIIDESGMPKERFSAEFPKEGPSILRIQQVVRGDSAAYFCASSPKLDEQYFGPGTRLTVT.